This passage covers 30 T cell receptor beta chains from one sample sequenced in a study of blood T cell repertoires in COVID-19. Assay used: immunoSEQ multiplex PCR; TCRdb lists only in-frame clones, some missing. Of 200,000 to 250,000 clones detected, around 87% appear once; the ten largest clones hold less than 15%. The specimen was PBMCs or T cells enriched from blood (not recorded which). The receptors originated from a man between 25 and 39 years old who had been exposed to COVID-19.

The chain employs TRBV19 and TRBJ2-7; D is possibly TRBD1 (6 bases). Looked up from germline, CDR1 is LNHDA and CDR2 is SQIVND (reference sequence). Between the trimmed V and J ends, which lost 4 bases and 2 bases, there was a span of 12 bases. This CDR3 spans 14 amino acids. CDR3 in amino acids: CASSTQGRTYEQYF. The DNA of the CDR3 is TGTGCCAGTAGTACTCAGGGGCGTACCTACGAGCAGTACTTC.

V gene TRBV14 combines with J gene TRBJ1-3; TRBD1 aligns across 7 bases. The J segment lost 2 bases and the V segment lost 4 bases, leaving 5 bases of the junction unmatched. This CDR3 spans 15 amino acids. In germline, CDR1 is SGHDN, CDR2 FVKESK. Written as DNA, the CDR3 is TGTGCCAGCAGCCTACCTGGGACAGCTGGAAACACCATATATTTT. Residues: CASSLPGTAGNTIYF.

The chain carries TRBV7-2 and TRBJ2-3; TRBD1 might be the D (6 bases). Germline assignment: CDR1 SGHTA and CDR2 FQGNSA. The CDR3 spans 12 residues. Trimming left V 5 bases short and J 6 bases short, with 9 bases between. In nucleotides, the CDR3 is TGTGCCAGCAGCGCAAGGGGGGATACGCAGTATTTT. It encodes CASSARGDTQYF.

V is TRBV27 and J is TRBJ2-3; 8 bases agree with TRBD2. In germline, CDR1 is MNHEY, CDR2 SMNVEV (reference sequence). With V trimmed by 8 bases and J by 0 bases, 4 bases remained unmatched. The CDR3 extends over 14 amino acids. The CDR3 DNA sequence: TGTGCCAGCCGCCGGGGGGGAAGCACAGATACGCAGTATTTT. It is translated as CASRRGGSTDTQYF.

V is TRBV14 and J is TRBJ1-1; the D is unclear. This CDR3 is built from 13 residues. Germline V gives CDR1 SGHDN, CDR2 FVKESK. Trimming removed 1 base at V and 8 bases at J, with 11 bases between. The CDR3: CASSQVIWSEAFF. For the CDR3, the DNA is TGTGCCAGCAGCCAAGTGATTTGGAGCGAAGCTTTCTTT.

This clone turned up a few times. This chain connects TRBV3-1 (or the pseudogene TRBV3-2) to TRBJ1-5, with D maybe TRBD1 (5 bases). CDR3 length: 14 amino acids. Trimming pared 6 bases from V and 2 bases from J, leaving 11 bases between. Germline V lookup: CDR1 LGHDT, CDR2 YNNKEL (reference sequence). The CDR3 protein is CASSSRGGNQPQHF. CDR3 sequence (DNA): TGTGCCAGCAGTTCAAGGGGCGGCAATCAGCCCCAGCATTTT.

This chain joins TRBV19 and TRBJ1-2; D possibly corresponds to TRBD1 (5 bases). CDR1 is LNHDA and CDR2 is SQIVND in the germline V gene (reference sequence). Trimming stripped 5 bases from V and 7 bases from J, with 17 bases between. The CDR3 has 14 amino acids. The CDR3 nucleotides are TGTGCCAGTAGTCCTCAGGGCACGGTAACTGGCTACACCTTC. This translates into CASSPQGTVTGYTF.

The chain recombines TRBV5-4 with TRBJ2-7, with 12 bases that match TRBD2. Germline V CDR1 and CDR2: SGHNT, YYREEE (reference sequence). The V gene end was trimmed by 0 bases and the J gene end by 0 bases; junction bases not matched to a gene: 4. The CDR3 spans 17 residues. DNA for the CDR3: TGTGCCAGCAGCTTGGGGGGACTAGCGGGTTTCTCCTACGAGCAGTACTTC. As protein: CASSLGGLAGFSYEQYF.

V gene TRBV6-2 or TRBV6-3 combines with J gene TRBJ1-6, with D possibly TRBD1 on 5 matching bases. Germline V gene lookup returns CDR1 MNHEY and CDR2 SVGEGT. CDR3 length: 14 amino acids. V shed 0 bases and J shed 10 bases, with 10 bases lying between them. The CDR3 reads CASSYSDTRSPLHF. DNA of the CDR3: TGTGCCAGCAGTTACTCGGACACCCGGTCACCCCTCCACTTT.

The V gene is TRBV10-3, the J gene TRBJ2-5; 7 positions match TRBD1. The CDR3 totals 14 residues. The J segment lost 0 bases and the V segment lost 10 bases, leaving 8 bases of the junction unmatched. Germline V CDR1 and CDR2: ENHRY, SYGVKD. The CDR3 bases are TGTGCCACCTCCGGGACAGAGTACCAAGAGACCCAGTACTTC. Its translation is CATSGTEYQETQYF.

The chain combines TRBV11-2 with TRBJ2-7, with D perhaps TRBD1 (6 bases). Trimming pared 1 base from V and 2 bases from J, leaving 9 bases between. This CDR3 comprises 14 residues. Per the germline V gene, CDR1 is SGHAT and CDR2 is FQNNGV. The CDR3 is CASSLAQGPYEQYF. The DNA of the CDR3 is TGTGCCAGCAGCTTAGCACAGGGACCCTACGAGCAGTACTTC.

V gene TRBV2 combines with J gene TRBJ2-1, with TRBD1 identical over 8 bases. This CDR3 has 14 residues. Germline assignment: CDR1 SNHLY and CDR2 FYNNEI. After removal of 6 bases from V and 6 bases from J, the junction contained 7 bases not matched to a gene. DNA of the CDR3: TGTGCCAGCAGCTGGACAGGGACTCGCAATGAGCAGTTCTTC. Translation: CASSWTGTRNEQFF.

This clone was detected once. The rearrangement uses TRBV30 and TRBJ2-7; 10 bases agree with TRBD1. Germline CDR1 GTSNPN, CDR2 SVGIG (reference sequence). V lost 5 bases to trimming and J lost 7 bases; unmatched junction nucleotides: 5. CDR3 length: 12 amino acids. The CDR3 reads CAWRQGAGEQYF. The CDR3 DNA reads TGTGCCTGGCGACAGGGGGCGGGGGAGCAGTACTTC.

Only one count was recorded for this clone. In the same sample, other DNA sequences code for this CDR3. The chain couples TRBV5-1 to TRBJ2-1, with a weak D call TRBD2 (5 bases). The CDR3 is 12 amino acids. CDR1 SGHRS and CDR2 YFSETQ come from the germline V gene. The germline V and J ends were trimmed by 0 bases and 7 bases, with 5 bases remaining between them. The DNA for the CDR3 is TGCGCCAGCAGCTTGGCGGGAAATGAGCAGTTCTTC. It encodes CASSLAGNEQFF.

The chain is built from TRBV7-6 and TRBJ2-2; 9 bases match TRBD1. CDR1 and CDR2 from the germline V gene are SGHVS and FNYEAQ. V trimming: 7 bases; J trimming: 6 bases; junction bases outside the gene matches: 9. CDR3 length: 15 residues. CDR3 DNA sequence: TGTGCCAGCAAAACCATACAGGGGGCAGCCGGGGAGCTGTTTTTT. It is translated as CASKTIQGAAGELFF.

Here the CDR3 reads CASSPGGSFNEQFF. Written as DNA, the CDR3 is TGTGCCAGCAGTCCGGGGGGGAGTTTCAATGAGCAGTTCTTC. The chain employs TRBV27 and TRBJ2-1; 8 nucleotides line up with TRBD2. The CDR3 length is 14 residues. V lost 5 bases to trimming and J lost 6 bases; unmatched junction nucleotides: 6. CDR1 and CDR2 (germline): MNHEY, SMNVEV (reference sequence).

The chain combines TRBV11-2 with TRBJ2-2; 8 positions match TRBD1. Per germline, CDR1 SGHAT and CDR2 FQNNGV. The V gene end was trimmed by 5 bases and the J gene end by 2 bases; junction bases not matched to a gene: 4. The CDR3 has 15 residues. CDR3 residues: CASSLQGANTGELFF. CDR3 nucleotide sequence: TGTGCCAGCAGCCTGCAGGGGGCTAACACCGGGGAGCTGTTTTTT.

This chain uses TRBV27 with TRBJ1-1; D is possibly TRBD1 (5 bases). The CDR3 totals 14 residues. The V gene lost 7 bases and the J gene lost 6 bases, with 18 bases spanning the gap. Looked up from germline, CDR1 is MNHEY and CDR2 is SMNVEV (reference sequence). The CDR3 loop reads CASIRLPWGAEAFF. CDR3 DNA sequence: TGTGCCAGCATTAGGCTGCCCTGGGGCGCTGAAGCTTTCTTT.

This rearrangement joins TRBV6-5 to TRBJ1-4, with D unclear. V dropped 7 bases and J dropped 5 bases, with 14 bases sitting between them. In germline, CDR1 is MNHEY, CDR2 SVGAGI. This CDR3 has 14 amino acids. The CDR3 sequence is CASKSGQSNEKLFF. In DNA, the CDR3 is TGTGCCAGCAAGTCTGGGCAGTCGAATGAAAAACTGTTTTTT.

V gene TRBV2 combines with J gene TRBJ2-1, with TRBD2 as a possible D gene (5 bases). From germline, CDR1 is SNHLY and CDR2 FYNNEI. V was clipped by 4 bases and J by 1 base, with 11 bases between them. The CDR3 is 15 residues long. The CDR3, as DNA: TGTGCCAGCAGTGCTGACTGGGAGTCCTACAATGAGCAGTTCTTC. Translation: CASSADWESYNEQFF. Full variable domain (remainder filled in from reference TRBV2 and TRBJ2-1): EPEVTQTPSHQVTQMGQEVILRCVPISNHLYFYWYRQILGQKVEFLVSFYNNEISEKSEIFDDQFSVERPDGSNFTLKIRSTKLEDSAMYFCASSADWESYNEQFFGPGTRLTVL.

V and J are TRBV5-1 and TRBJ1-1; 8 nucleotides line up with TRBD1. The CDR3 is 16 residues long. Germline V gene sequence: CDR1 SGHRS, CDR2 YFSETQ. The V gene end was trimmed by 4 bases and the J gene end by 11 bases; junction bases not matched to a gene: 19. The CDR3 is CASSPPGGAGEDGAFF. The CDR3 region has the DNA TGCGCCAGCAGCCCCCCAGGGGGCGCGGGAGAGGATGGCGCTTTCTTT.

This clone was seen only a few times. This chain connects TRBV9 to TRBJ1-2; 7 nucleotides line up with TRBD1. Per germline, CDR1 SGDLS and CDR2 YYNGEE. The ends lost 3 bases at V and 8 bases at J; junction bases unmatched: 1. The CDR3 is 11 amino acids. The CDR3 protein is CASSATGGYTF. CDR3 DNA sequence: TGTGCCAGCAGCGCGACAGGGGGCTACACCTTC.

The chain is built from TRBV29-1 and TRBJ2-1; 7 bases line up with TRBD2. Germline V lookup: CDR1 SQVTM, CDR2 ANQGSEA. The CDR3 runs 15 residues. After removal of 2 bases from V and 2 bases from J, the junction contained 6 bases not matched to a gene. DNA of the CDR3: TGCAGCGTTGAAAGGGACGCGGGGGCCTACAATGAGCAGTTCTTC. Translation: CSVERDAGAYNEQFF.

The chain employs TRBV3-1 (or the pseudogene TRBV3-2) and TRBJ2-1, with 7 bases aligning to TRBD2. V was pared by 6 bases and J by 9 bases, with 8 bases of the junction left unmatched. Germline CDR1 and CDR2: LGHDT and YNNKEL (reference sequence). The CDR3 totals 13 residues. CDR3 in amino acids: CASRLGLVTEQFF. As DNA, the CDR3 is TGTGCCAGCAGACTCGGACTAGTCACTGAGCAGTTCTTC.

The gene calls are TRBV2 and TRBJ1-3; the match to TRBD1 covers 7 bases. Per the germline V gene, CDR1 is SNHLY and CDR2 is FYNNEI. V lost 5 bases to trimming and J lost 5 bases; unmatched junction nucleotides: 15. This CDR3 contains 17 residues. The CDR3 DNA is TGTGCCAGCAGTCCGGAACCGACAGGGCGCGGACGAAACACCATATATTTT. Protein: CASSPEPTGRGRNTIYF.

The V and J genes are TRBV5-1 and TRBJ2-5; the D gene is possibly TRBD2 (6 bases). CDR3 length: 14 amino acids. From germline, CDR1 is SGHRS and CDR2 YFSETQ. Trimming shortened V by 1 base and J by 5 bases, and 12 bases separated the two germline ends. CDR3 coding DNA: TGCGCCAGCAGCTTGTTTGGAGGGCGGGAGACCCAGTACTTC. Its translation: CASSLFGGRETQYF.

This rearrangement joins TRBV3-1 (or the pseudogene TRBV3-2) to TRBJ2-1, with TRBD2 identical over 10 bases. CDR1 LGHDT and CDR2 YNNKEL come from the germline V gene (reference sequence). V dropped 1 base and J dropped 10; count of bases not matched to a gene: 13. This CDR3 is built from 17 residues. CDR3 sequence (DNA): TGTGCCAGCAGCCAAGTCGTGGGAGCGGGGGGGCTTATAGAGCAGTTCTTC. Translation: CASSQVVGAGGLIEQFF.

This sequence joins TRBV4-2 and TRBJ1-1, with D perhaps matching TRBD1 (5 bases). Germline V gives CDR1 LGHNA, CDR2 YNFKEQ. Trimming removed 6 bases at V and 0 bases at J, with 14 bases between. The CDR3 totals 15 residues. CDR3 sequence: CASRRDLYMNTEAFF. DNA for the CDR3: TGTGCCAGCAGGCGGGACTTATACATGAACACTGAAGCTTTCTTT.

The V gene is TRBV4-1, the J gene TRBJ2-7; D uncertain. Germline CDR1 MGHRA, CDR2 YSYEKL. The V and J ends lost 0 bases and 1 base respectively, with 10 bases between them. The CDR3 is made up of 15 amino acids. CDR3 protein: CASSQDDTESYEQYF. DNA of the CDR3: TGCGCCAGCAGCCAAGATGACACTGAGTCCTACGAGCAGTACTTC.

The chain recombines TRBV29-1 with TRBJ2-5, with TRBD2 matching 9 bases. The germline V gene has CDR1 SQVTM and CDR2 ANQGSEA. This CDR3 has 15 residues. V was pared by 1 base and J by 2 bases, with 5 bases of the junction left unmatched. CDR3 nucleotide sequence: TGCAGCGTTGAAGGGGTAGCGGGGGCTCAAGAGACCCAGTACTTC. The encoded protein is CSVEGVAGAQETQYF.